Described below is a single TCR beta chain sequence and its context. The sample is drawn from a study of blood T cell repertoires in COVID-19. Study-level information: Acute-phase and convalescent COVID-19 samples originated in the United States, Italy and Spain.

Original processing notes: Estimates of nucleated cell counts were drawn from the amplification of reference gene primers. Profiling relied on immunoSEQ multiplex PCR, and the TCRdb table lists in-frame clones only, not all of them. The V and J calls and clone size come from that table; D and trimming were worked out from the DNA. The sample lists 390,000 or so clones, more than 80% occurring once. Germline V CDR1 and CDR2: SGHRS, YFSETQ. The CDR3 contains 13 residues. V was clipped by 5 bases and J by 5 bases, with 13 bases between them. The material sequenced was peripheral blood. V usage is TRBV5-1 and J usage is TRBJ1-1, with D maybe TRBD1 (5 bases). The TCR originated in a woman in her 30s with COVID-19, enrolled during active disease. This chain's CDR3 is CASRTREGTEAFF. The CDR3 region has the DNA TGCGCCAGCAGGACCAGGGAGGGGACTGAAGCTTTCTTT.